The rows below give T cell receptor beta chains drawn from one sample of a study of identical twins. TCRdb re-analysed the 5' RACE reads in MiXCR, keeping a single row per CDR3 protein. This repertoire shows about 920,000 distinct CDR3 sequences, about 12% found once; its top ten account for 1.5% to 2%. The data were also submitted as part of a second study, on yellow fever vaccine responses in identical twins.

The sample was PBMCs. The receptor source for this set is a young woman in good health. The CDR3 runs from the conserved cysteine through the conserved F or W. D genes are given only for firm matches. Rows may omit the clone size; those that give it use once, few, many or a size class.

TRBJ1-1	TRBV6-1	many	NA	TGTGCCAGCAGCCCACACATACTGAACACTGAAGCTTTCTTT	CASSPHILNTEAFF
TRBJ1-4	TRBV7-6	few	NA	TGTGCCAGCAGCCTTGCCGTAGGGGCGGTTGGGGAAAAACTGTTTTTT	CASSLAVGAVGEKLFF
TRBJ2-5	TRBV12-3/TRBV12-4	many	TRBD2	TGTGCCAGCAGTTACAGCGGGGGGCATCAAGAGACCCAGTACTTC	CASSYSGGHQETQYF
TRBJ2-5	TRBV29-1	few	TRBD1	TGCAGCGTCGGAGACAGGGCGGAGACCCAGTACTTC	CSVGDRAETQYF
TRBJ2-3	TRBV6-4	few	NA	TGTGCCAGCAGTGGTGAAGGGGGCACAGATACGCAGTATTTT	CASSGEGGTDTQYF
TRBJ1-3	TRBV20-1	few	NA	TGCAGTGCTAGAGATGGCACATTTAGGGGAAACACCATATATTTT	CSARDGTFRGNTIYF
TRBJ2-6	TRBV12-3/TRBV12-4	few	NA	TGTGCCAGCAGTCCCGGACAGCAACATCCTGGGGCCAACGTCCTGACTTTC	CASSPGQQHPGANVLTF
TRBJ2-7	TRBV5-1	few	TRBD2	TGCGCCAGCAGCACCGGGACTAGCGGGTTTACCTACGAGCAGTACTTC	CASSTGTSGFTYEQYF
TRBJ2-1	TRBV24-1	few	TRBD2	TGTGCCACCAGTAAGGGTCCCGGGGCGGGAGCTTCCCTCCATGAGCAGTTCTTC	CATSKGPGAGASLHEQFF
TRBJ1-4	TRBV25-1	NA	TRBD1	TGTGCCAGCAGTGACATCCTCCGGAGACAGGGGGCAGAAGAAAAACTGTTTTTT	CASSDILRRQGAEEKLFF
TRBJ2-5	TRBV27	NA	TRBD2	TGTGCCAGCAGTTTATTGGGACTAGCGGGAGGAAGAGAGACCCAGTACTTC	CASSLLGLAGGRETQYF
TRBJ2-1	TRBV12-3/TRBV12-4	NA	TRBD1	TGTGCCAGCAAAAGACAGGGGATCTCCTACAATGAGCAGTTCTTC	CASKRQGISYNEQFF